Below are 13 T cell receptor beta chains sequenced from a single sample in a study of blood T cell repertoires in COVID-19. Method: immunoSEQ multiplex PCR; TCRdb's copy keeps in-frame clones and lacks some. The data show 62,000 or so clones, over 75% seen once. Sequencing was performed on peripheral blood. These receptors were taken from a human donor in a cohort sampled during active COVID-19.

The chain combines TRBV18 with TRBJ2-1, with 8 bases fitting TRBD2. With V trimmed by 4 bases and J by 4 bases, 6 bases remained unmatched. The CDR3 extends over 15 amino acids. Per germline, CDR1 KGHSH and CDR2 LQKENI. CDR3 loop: CASSLQVAGYNEQFF. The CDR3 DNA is TGTGCCAGCTCACTCCAGGTAGCGGGATACAATGAGCAGTTCTTC.

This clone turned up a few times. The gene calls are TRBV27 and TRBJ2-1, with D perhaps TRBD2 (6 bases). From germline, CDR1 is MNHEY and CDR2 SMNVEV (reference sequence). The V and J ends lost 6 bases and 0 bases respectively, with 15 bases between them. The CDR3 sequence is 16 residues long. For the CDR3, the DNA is TGTGCCAGCAGGTCAGCGGGCCGGAGCTCCTACAATGAGCAGTTCTTC. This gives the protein CASRSAGRSSYNEQFF.

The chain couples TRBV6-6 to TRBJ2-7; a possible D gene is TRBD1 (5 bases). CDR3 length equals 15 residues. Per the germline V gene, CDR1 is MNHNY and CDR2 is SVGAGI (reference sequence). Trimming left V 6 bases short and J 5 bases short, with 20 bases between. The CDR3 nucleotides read TGTGCCAGCAGCCCCAGGGTCGCTGGCGGCAACGAGCAGTACTTC. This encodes CASSPRVAGGNEQYF.

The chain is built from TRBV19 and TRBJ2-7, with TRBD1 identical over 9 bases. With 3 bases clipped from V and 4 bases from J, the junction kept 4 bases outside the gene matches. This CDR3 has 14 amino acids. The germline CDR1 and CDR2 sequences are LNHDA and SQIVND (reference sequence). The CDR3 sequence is CASSMGQGGYEQYF. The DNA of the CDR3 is TGTGCCAGTAGTATGGGACAGGGAGGATACGAGCAGTACTTC. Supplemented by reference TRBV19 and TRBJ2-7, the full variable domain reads DGGITQSPKYLFRKEGQNVTLSCEQNLNHDAMYWYRQDPGQGLRLIYYSQIVNDFQKGDIAEGYSVSREKKESFPLTVTSAQKNPTAFYLCASSMGQGGYEQYFGPGTRLTVT.

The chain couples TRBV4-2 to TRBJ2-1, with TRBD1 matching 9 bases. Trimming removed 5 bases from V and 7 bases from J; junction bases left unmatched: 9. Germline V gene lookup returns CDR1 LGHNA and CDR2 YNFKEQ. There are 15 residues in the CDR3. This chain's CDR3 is CASSFRDRDSNEQFF. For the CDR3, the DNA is TGTGCCAGCAGCTTCCGGGACAGGGATTCTAATGAGCAGTTCTTC.

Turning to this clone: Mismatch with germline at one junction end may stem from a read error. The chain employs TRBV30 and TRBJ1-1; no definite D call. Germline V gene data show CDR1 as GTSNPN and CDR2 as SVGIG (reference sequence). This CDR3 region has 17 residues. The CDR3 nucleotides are TGTGCCTGGAGTGTACGGAGAAGCGGCCTTTGGAACTCTGAAGCTTTCTTT. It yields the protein CAWSVRRSGLWNSEAFF.

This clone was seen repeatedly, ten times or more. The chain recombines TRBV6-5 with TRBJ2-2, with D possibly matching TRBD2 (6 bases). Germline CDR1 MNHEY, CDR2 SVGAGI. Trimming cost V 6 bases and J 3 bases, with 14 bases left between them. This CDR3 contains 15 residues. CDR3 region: CASSSQGGDTGELFF. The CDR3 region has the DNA TGTGCCAGCAGCAGTCAGGGCGGGGACACCGGGGAGCTGTTTTTT.

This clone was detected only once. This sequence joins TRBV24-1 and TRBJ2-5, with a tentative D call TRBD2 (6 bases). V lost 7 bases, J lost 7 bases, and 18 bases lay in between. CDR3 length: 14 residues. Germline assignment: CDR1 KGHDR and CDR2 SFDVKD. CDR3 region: CATRSAGPWGTQYF. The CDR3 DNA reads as TGTGCCACCAGGTCGGCGGGGCCCTGGGGGACCCAGTACTTC.

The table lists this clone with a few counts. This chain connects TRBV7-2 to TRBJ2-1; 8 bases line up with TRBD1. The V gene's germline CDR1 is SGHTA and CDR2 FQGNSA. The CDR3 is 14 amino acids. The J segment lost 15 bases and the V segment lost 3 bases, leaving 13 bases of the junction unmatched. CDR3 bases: TGTGCCAGCAGCTTCTATACGGGACAGGACGTGTGGTTCTTC. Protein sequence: CASSFYTGQDVWFF.

As DNA, the CDR3 is TGTGCCAGTGGGAGGGCAAATAGCAATCAGCCCCAGCATTTT. Protein sequence: CASGRANSNQPQHF. V usage is TRBV28 and J usage is TRBJ1-5, with D hard to call. Deletions cut 9 bases from V and 0 bases from J, with 12 bases between. Germline V CDR1 and CDR2: MDHEN, SYDVKM. This CDR3 spans 14 amino acids.

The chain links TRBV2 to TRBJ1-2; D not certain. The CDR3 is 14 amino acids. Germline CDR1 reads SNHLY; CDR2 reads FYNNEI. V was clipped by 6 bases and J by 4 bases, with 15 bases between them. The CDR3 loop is CASRNRETSYGYTF. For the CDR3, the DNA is TGTGCCAGCAGAAACCGGGAGACCTCCTATGGCTACACCTTC.

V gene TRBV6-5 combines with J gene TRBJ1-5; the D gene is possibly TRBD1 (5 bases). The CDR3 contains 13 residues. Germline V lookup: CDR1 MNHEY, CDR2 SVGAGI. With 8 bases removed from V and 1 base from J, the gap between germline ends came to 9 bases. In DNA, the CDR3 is TGTGCCAGCGGCAGGGTAAGCAATCAGCCCCAGCATTTT. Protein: CASGRVSNQPQHF.

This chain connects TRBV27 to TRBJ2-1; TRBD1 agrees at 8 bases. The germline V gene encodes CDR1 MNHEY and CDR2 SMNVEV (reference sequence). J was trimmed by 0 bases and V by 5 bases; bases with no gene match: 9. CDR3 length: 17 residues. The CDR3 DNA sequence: TGTGCCAGCAGTACGGGGACAGGCCAGAGCTCCTACAATGAGCAGTTCTTC. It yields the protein CASSTGTGQSSYNEQFF.